This T cell receptor beta chain was sequenced in a study of cytomegalovirus exposure and HLA in healthy donors. Findings and limits, study-wide: Cytomegalovirus association was assigned to about 150 TCR beta chains.

In the case of this clone: Its antigen remains unidentified.

This CDR3 is built from 15 residues. Per the germline V gene, CDR1 is MNHNY and CDR2 is SVGAGI (reference sequence). Trimming stripped 4 bases from V and 1 base from J, with 13 bases between. The study ran its PCR with 60 Vbeta and 13 Jbeta primers. In the authors' methods: Later, tens of millions of unique TCR beta chains were counted in an analysis, and roughly 11 million of them were shared. TCRdb's copy holds only in-frame clones and misses some; the assay was immunoSEQ multiplex PCR. V and J calls and clone size are those listed in that table; D and trimming were worked out from the DNA. The table lists about 150,000 clones, more than 60% of them singletons.

The material sequenced was PBMCs. The chain links TRBV6-6 to TRBJ1-1, with D possibly being TRBD1 (5 bases). The clonotype was recovered from a woman in her thirties or forties in good health and CMV-seronegative. The CDR3 DNA follows: TGTGCCAGCAGTTCCGCAGACAGCAGGAACACTGAAGCTTTCTTT. Translated: CASSSADSRNTEAFF.